The next 25 T cell receptor beta chains were all read from a single sample in a study of T-cell memory formation after mild COVID-19. MiXCR, run by TCRdb on the 5' RACE reads, gives a single entry per CDR3 protein. The sample lists approximately 210,000 distinct CDR3 sequences, around 27% occurring once. The sequencing input was PBMCs or a T cell subset sorted from them (not recorded which). The receptors shown here come from an adult woman who had mild COVID-19 (a few samples of this study predate the infection). Cell type and time point are not known.

This clonotype was counted only a few times. The J gene is TRBJ1-1, the V gene TRBV5-1, with a possible D match to TRBD1 (6 bases). The V end lost 4 bases, the J end lost 2 bases, and 15 bases lay between the germline ends. Germline V CDR1 and CDR2: SGHRS, YFSETQ. The CDR3 is made up of 15 amino acids. The CDR3 region has the DNA TGCGCCAGCAGCCTTACCGGGACACCAAACACTGAAGCTTTCTTT. This gives the protein CASSLTGTPNTEAFF.

This clonotype occurred once. The chain carries TRBV6-5 and TRBJ2-7; 8 nucleotides match TRBD1. From germline, CDR1 is MNHEY and CDR2 SVGAGI. V was pared by 3 bases and J by 2 bases, with 6 bases of the junction left unmatched. The CDR3 runs to 15 residues. The CDR3 nucleotides are TGTGCCAGCAGTTATTATGCAGGGGGCACCTACGAGCAGTACTTC. Its protein product is CASSYYAGGTYEQYF.

This clonotype was observed a handful of times. This chain uses TRBV4-2 with TRBJ2-7; 13 bases fit TRBD2. This CDR3 spans 17 amino acids. Per germline, CDR1 LGHNA and CDR2 YNFKEQ. The trim removed 0 bases at V and 3 bases at J, leaving 5 bases unmatched. CDR3: CASSQETSGRAGYEQYF. CDR3 DNA: TGTGCCAGCAGCCAAGAAACTAGCGGGAGGGCTGGCTACGAGCAGTACTTC.

The chain joins TRBV13 to TRBJ2-1, with TRBD2 matching 10 bases. Per the germline V gene, CDR1 is PRHDT and CDR2 is FYEKMQ (reference sequence). The ends lost 4 bases at V and 4 bases at J; junction bases unmatched: 13. The CDR3 is 18 residues long. CDR3: CASSSQAASGGSYNEQFF. CDR3 DNA: TGTGCCAGCAGCTCCCAAGCGGCTAGCGGGGGCTCGTACAATGAGCAGTTCTTC.

The V gene is TRBV3-1, the J gene TRBJ2-7; tentative D call: TRBD2 (6 bases). Germline lookup yields CDR1 LGHDT and CDR2 YNNKEL (reference sequence). CDR3 size: 15 residues. The ends were cut back, 1 base at V and 1 base at J, with 11 bases in the middle. As DNA, the CDR3 is TGTGCCAGCAGCCAAGCCGGCGGGAAGTCCTACGAGCAGTACTTC. Its translation is CASSQAGGKSYEQYF.

This clonotype has just a few counts. V gene TRBV7-3 combines with J gene TRBJ2-2, with TRBD2 matching 9 bases. This CDR3 contains 16 residues. The J segment lost 4 bases and the V segment lost 5 bases, leaving 8 bases of the junction unmatched. Germline V gene lookup returns CDR1 SGHTA and CDR2 FQGTGA. CDR3 coding DNA: TGTGCCAGCAGCCCCCCAGGCGGGGGGGCCACCGGGGAGCTGTTTTTT. Its translation: CASSPPGGGATGELFF. Using reference TRBV7-3 and TRBJ2-2 for the parts outside the CDR3, the full variable domain is GAGVSQTPSNKVTEKGKYVELRCDPISGHTALYWYRQSLGQGPEFLIYFQGTGAADDSGLPNDRFFAVRPEGSVSTLKIQRTERGDSAVYLCASSPPGGGATGELFFGEGSRLTVL.

The chain has TRBV5-5 and TRBJ2-5; TRBD1 matches at 7 bases. The CDR3 runs to 15 residues. V shed 1 base, J shed 4 bases, and the junction held 7 bases outside the gene matches. Looked up from germline, CDR1 is SGHKS and CDR2 is YYEKEE (reference sequence). The CDR3 region is CASSLTGAAGETQYF. The CDR3 nucleotides read TGTGCCAGCAGCTTGACAGGGGCGGCGGGAGAGACCCAGTACTTC.

CDR3 nucleotides: TGTGCCACCAGTGATGATACAGGCCGAAGCTCCTACAATGAGCAGTTCTTC. This sequence encodes CATSDDTGRSSYNEQFF. J is TRBJ2-1 and V is TRBV24-1; tentatively, D is TRBD1 (5 bases). CDR1 and CDR2 (germline): KGHDR, SFDVKD. With 3 bases removed from V and 0 bases from J, the gap between germline ends came to 14 bases. The CDR3 has 17 amino acids.

The gene calls are TRBV12-3 or TRBV12-4 and TRBJ2-2; TRBD1 is a possible D gene (7 bases). The CDR3 totals 15 residues. The V gene lost 2 bases and the J gene lost 7 bases, with 14 bases spanning the gap. The CDR3 spells CASSLQGGMDGELFF. The CDR3 DNA follows: TGTGCCAGCAGTTTACAGGGGGGTATGGACGGGGAGCTGTTTTTT.

This clonotype turned up a few times. The V and J genes are TRBV6-6 and TRBJ2-3; D is perhaps TRBD2 (8 bases). Germline V gene lookup returns CDR1 MNHNY and CDR2 SVGAGI (reference sequence). The CDR3 totals 19 residues. Between the trimmed V and J ends, which lost 4 bases and 1 base, there was a span of 24 bases. The CDR3 DNA reads TGTGCCAGCAGTTCCGGAGGGACAGCGGGGGCCCTTCGCACAGATACGCAGTATTTT. It specifies CASSSGGTAGALRTDTQYF.

CDR3 DNA sequence: TGTGCCTGGAGAATGGGACTAGCGGGGGGGCGAGATACGCAGTATTTT. Translated, it gives CAWRMGLAGGRDTQYF. The genes are TRBV30 and TRBJ2-3; 16 positions agree with TRBD2. CDR3 length: 16 amino acids. Trimming cost V 3 bases and J 5 bases; bases outside gene matches: 5. Germline loops: CDR1 GTSNPN, CDR2 SVGIG (reference sequence).

CDR3 coding DNA: TGCGCCAGCAGCTTTAAAACAGATACGCAGTATTTT. The encoded protein is CASSFKTDTQYF. This chain joins TRBV5-1 and TRBJ2-3; D gene uncertain. The ends were cut back, 2 bases at V and 3 bases at J, with 4 bases in the middle. CDR3 length: 12 amino acids. The V gene's germline CDR1 is SGHRS and CDR2 YFSETQ. Full variable domain (outside the CDR3, taken from reference TRBV5-1 and TRBJ2-3): KAGVTQTPRYLIKTRGQQVTLSCSPISGHRSVSWYQQTPGQGLQFLFEYFSETQRNKGNFPGRFSGRQFSNSRSEMNVSTLELGDSALYLCASSFKTDTQYFGPGTRLTVL.

V usage is TRBV9 and J usage is TRBJ2-7, with D possibly called TRBD1 or TRBD2 (5 bases each). Trimming cost V 2 bases and J 2 bases, with 11 bases left between them. CDR3 length: 14 residues. The V gene's germline CDR1 is SGDLS and CDR2 YYNGEE. The CDR3 sequence is CASSVGTTAYEQYF. CDR3 DNA: TGTGCCAGCAGCGTCGGGACCACGGCCTACGAGCAGTACTTC.

This chain links TRBV6-5 with TRBJ2-5; D not resolved. This CDR3 contains 13 residues. V was trimmed by 4 bases and J by 6 bases, leaving 12 bases between them. CDR1 MNHEY and CDR2 SVGAGI come from the germline V gene. CDR3 DNA: TGTGCCAGCAGTTCCCCCCAGGTGAAGACCCAGTACTTC. It is translated as CASSSPQVKTQYF.

The chain recombines TRBV6-4 with TRBJ2-5; TRBD1 matches at 9 bases. Per the germline V gene, CDR1 is MRHNA and CDR2 is SNTAGT. The trim removed 0 bases at V and 4 bases at J, leaving 6 bases unmatched. The CDR3 sequence is 16 residues long. CDR3 in DNA: TGTGCCAGCAGTGACTCCGAAGGACAGGGGCGAGAGACCCAGTACTTC. Translation gives CASSDSEGQGRETQYF.

The chain is built from TRBV29-1 and TRBJ2-7, with D maybe TRBD1 (6 bases). CDR1 and CDR2 from the germline V gene are SQVTM and ANQGSEA. Trimming stripped 7 bases from V and 5 bases from J, with 18 bases between. The CDR3 has 13 residues. The DNA of the CDR3 is TGCAGCGCGACAGGTATTTCCCCCCACGAGCAGTACTTC. It translates to CSATGISPHEQYF.

V and J are TRBV2 and TRBJ1-6, with D possibly TRBD1 on 5 matching bases. The CDR3 is 14 amino acids. The germline V gene encodes CDR1 SNHLY and CDR2 FYNNEI. V was shortened by 6 bases and J by 9 bases, with 15 bases between the two germline ends. For the CDR3, the DNA is TGTGCCAGCAGGGAGCCAGGGTCGATTTCACCCCTCCACTTT. Encoded protein: CASREPGSISPLHF. The full variable domain, in which reference TRBV2 and TRBJ1-6 provide the parts outside the CDR3, is EPEVTQTPSHQVTQMGQEVILRCVPISNHLYFYWYRQILGQKVEFLVSFYNNEISEKSEIFDDQFSVERPDGSNFTLKIRSTKLEDSAMYFCASREPGSISPLHFGNGTRLTVT.

This rearrangement joins TRBV7-3 to TRBJ2-7; 14 bases align to TRBD2. V gave up 5 bases and J gave up 5 bases; unmatched junction bases: 5. This CDR3 spans 15 amino acids. The germline CDR1 and CDR2 sequences are SGHTA and FQGTGA. This chain's CDR3 is CASSQGTSGSHEQYF. The CDR3 region has the DNA TGTGCCAGCAGCCAAGGGACTAGCGGGAGTCACGAGCAGTACTTC.

The J gene is TRBJ1-1, the V gene TRBV4-2; unclear D gene. V gave up 4 bases and J gave up 1 base, with 16 bases separating them. Germline V gene lookup returns CDR1 LGHNA and CDR2 YNFKEQ. The CDR3 loop spans 16 amino acids. CDR3 residues: CASSLDGVASNTEAFF. DNA of the CDR3: TGTGCCAGCAGCCTCGACGGTGTCGCCTCGAACACTGAAGCTTTCTTT.

This rearrangement joins TRBV20-1 to TRBJ1-1; 9 nucleotides line up with TRBD1. The V segment lost 5 bases and the J segment 5 bases; nucleotides outside the gene matches: 9. Per germline, CDR1 DFQATT and CDR2 SNEGSKA (reference sequence). The CDR3 consists of 14 residues. The CDR3 reads CSAARGQGWTEAFF. CDR3 nucleotides: TGCAGTGCTGCCCGCGGACAGGGGTGGACTGAAGCTTTCTTT.

The CDR3 region is CASSHTGTASTDTQYF. CDR3 DNA: TGCGCCAGCAGCCATACCGGGACTGCTAGCACAGATACGCAGTATTTT. V and J are TRBV4-1 and TRBJ2-3; D possibly corresponds to TRBD2 (6 bases). The germline V gene encodes CDR1 MGHRA and CDR2 YSYEKL. CDR3 length: 16 amino acids. The V gene lost 3 bases and the J gene lost 0 bases, with 13 bases spanning the gap.

The rearrangement uses TRBV13 and TRBJ2-6; D is perhaps TRBD1 (5 bases). The germline V gene has CDR1 PRHDT and CDR2 FYEKMQ (reference sequence). The CDR3 has 21 amino acids. V shed 6 bases and J shed 0 bases, with 27 bases lying between them. The DNA of the CDR3 is TGTGCCAGCAGTTCATCTCAGGGATTAGGGGCCTTGTACTCTGGGGCCAACGTCCTGACTTTC. Protein sequence: CASSSSQGLGALYSGANVLTF.

Many counts were recorded for this clonotype. The chain employs TRBV7-9 and TRBJ1-1; D perhaps matches TRBD1 (5 bases). V gave up 5 bases and J gave up 0 bases, with 19 bases separating them. This CDR3 contains 17 residues. Germline V gene lookup returns CDR1 SEHNR and CDR2 FQNEAQ (reference sequence). Here the CDR3 reads CASSNSGTRDLNTEAFF. CDR3 nucleotide sequence: TGTGCCAGCAGCAATTCCGGGACCCGTGATCTGAACACTGAAGCTTTCTTT.

This clonotype came up once. The chain employs TRBV25-1 and TRBJ2-7, with TRBD1 as a possible D gene (5 bases). Looked up from germline, CDR1 is MGHDK and CDR2 is SYGVNS. V lost 6 bases and J 0 bases, leaving 12 bases between the germline ends. CDR3 length equals 14 residues. CDR3 region: CASRLTANSYEQYF. The CDR3 nucleotides are TGTGCCAGCAGATTGACAGCCAACTCCTACGAGCAGTACTTC.

This chain links TRBV7-8 with TRBJ2-2; 11 nucleotides line up with TRBD2. CDR3 length: 18 residues. The trim removed 6 bases at V and 4 bases at J, leaving 13 bases unmatched. From germline, CDR1 is SGHVS and CDR2 FQNEAQ. Here the CDR3 DNA reads TGTGCCAGCAGGGTAGAGGGACTAGCGGAGTTCGGCACCGGGGAGCTGTTTTTT. Amino acids: CASRVEGLAEFGTGELFF. Filled out from reference TRBV7-8 and TRBJ2-2, the complete variable domain reads GAGVSQSPRYKVAKRGQDVALRCDPISGHVSLFWYQQALGQGPEFLTYFQNEAQLDKSGLPSDRFFAERPEGSVSTLKIQRTQQEDSAVYLCASRVEGLAEFGTGELFFGEGSRLTVL.